This T cell receptor beta chain was obtained from a study of cytomegalovirus exposure and HLA in healthy donors. About the study: Out of about 190 million T cells, an earlier analysis found roughly 110 million unique TCR beta sequences in total.

A multiplex PCR was run with 60 Vbeta primers and 13 Jbeta primers. The table came from immunoSEQ multiplex PCR; TCRdb's copy has only in-frame clones and leaves some out. The sample lists some 98,000 clones; roughly a tenth were seen once. Trimming pared 6 bases from V and 6 bases from J, leaving 12 bases between. The CDR3 contains 14 residues. The V gene's germline CDR1 is MNHEY and CDR2 SVGAGI. This clone was counted between two and nine times. This receptor was identified in a man aged 50 or older in good health and CMV-seropositive. What was sequenced was PBMCs. This sequence joins TRBV6-5 and TRBJ1-6; D is perhaps TRBD1 (5 bases). The CDR3 loop reads CASRAGRGNSPLHF. The CDR3 region has the DNA TGTGCCAGCAGGGCCGGGAGGGGTAATTCACCCCTCCACTTT.